The 18 T cell receptor beta chains reported below all come from one sample, sequenced in a study of CD8+ T cells in alopecia areata. RNA extraction and reverse transcription yielded cDNA as sequencing template. Libraries were prepared by immunoSEQ multiplex PCR; TCRdb keeps only in-frame clonotypes and omits some of them. The table shows about 200,000 clones, with roughly 50% occurring only once. Regarding treatment: oral pan-JAK inhibitor, 5-10 mg twice daily. The sample here was CD4+ T cells sorted from blood, taken at week 24, from a patient treated with tofacitinib. The origin of the receptors is a human donor with alopecia areata.

The chain employs TRBV7-2 and TRBJ1-1; 9 bases align to TRBD1. The CDR3 totals 15 residues. Germline V CDR1 and CDR2: SGHTA, FQGNSA. Trimming at V came to 1 base and at J to 5 bases, leaving 5 bases not matched to a gene. This chain's CDR3 is CASSLEGQGGTEAFF. The DNA for the CDR3 is TGTGCCAGCAGCTTAGAGGGACAGGGAGGAACTGAAGCTTTCTTT.

V is TRBV4-3 and J is TRBJ1-3, with TRBD1 matching over 8 bases. The CDR3 consists of 20 residues. The ends lost 2 bases at V and 0 bases at J; junction bases unmatched: 15. From germline, CDR1 is LGHNA and CDR2 YSLEER. The CDR3 spells CASSQQAGEAGGYSGNTIYF. DNA for the CDR3: TGCGCCAGCAGCCAACAAGCAGGGGAAGCAGGGGGCTACTCTGGAAACACCATATATTTT.

V usage is TRBV4-3 and J usage is TRBJ2-7; 10 positions match TRBD2. Losses at the gene ends were 1 base for V and 3 bases for J; bases not matched to a gene: 3. CDR1 LGHNA and CDR2 YSLEER come from the germline V gene. The CDR3 covers 15 residues. The CDR3 coding sequence is TGCGCCAGCAGCCAAGGTAGCGGGAGGAGCTACGAGCAGTACTTC. Its translation is CASSQGSGRSYEQYF.

This clone turned up a few times. V usage is TRBV5-1 and J usage is TRBJ1-1; D may be TRBD1 (6 bases). CDR1 SGHRS and CDR2 YFSETQ come from the germline V gene. V was clipped by 4 bases and J by 1 base, with 14 bases between them. CDR3 length: 15 amino acids. The CDR3 loop reads CASSQPGAKNTEAFF. In DNA form, the CDR3 reads TGCGCCAGCAGCCAACCGGGGGCCAAGAACACTGAAGCTTTCTTT.

The chain employs TRBV5-1 and TRBJ1-6; D uncertain. CDR3 size: 14 residues. V lost 0 bases, J lost 5 bases, and 6 bases lay in between. Germline loops: CDR1 SGHRS, CDR2 YFSETQ. CDR3 protein: CASSLESDNSPLHF. In DNA, the CDR3 is TGCGCCAGCAGCTTGGAGTCAGATAATTCACCCCTCCACTTT.

The chain has TRBV6-1 and TRBJ2-3; weak D call: TRBD1 (6 bases). Looked up from germline, CDR1 is MNHNS and CDR2 is SASEGT. Trimming removed 2 bases at V and 0 bases at J, with 9 bases between. The CDR3 spans 15 residues. The CDR3 sequence: CASSERQASTDTQYF. CDR3 in DNA: TGTGCCAGCAGTGAACGACAGGCTAGCACAGATACGCAGTATTTT.

This clone was detected ten times or more. This sequence joins TRBV29-1 and TRBJ1-3; D not certain. The CDR3 runs to 13 residues. Trimming pared 2 bases from V and 4 bases from J, leaving 9 bases between. Germline V CDR1 and CDR2: SQVTM, ANQGSEA. CDR3 loop: CSVEQHTGNTIYF. Here the CDR3 DNA reads TGCAGCGTTGAACAACATACGGGAAACACCATATATTTT.

This clone is a singleton in its sample. The chain couples TRBV9 to TRBJ2-2; D unclear. V was shortened by 0 bases and J by 2 bases, with 8 bases between the two germline ends. Germline V gene lookup returns CDR1 SGDLS and CDR2 YYNGEE. The CDR3 covers 15 residues. The CDR3 DNA follows: TGTGCCAGCAGCGTAGTGGCGACTAACACCGGGGAGCTGTTTTTT. It encodes CASSVVATNTGELFF.

This clone turned up a few times. The rearrangement joins TRBV15 to TRBJ2-7; D is undetermined. The CDR3 runs 12 residues. CDR1 is LNHNV and CDR2 is YYDKDF in the germline V gene (reference sequence). V was pared by 0 bases and J by 13 bases, with 13 bases between. The CDR3 is CATSRDPGSPYF. The CDR3 DNA follows: TGTGCCACCAGCAGAGATCCCGGAAGTCCTTACTTC.

The chain joins TRBV2 to TRBJ2-3; D could derive from TRBD1 or TRBD2 (6 bases each). Germline CDR1 and CDR2: SNHLY and FYNNEI. The CDR3 extends over 13 amino acids. V was clipped by 6 bases and J by 2 bases, with 9 bases between them. The CDR3 loop reads CASREGVTDTQYF. The CDR3 bases are TGTGCCAGCAGGGAGGGGGTCACAGATACGCAGTATTTT.

This clone appeared a single time. The J gene is TRBJ1-1, the V gene TRBV15; no definite D call. Looked up from germline, CDR1 is LNHNV and CDR2 is YYDKDF (reference sequence). The CDR3 is 16 amino acids. Trimming took off 0 bases at V and 1 base at J, with 12 bases between the two ends. The CDR3 loop is CATSRDPIGRNTEAFF. CDR3 bases: TGTGCCACCAGCAGAGATCCGATCGGGAGGAACACTGAAGCTTTCTTT.

The rearrangement links TRBV9 to TRBJ2-5, with D perhaps matching TRBD1 or TRBD2 (5 bases each). This CDR3 comprises 14 residues. The germline V and J ends were trimmed by 4 bases and 5 bases, with 15 bases remaining between them. Germline loops: CDR1 SGDLS, CDR2 YYNGEE. The CDR3 here is CASSPRGESETQYF. The CDR3 DNA is TGTGCCAGCAGCCCCCGAGGGGAGTCCGAGACCCAGTACTTC.

The chain carries TRBV27 and TRBJ1-5; 7 bases are shared with TRBD1. V gave up 6 bases and J gave up 6 bases; unmatched junction bases: 14. CDR3 length equals 16 residues. CDR1 MNHEY and CDR2 SMNVEV come from the germline V gene (reference sequence). In DNA form, the CDR3 reads TGTGCCAGCAGCTCCCTGGCCCCGACAGGGTCTCAGCCCCAGCATTTT. It translates to CASSSLAPTGSQPQHF.

The V call is TRBV28, the J call TRBJ2-5; D is uncertain. Germline V gene lookup returns CDR1 MDHEN and CDR2 SYDVKM. V was pared by 4 bases and J by 3 bases, with 9 bases between. The CDR3 covers 13 residues. The CDR3 DNA reads TGTGCCAGCAGTTCGACGTGGGAAGAGACCCAGTACTTC. It is translated as CASSSTWEETQYF.

This chain uses TRBV2 with TRBJ1-1; a weak D match, TRBD1 (5 bases). The CDR3 extends over 13 amino acids. Germline CDR1 SNHLY, CDR2 FYNNEI. The V end lost 6 bases, the J end lost 2 bases, and 10 bases lay between the germline ends. In DNA, the CDR3 is TGTGCCAGCAGGCAGGGACCCAACACTGAAGCTTTCTTT. Protein product: CASRQGPNTEAFF.

The chain has TRBV7-2 and TRBJ1-5; TRBD1 is a possible D gene (5 bases). The V gene lost 4 bases and the J gene lost 2 bases, with 9 bases spanning the gap. Germline V gives CDR1 SGHTA, CDR2 FQGNSA. The CDR3 contains 14 residues. The CDR3, as DNA: TGTGCCAGCAGCTCCAGGGAGCGCAATCAGCCCCAGCATTTT. Amino acids: CASSSRERNQPQHF.

The CDR3 coding sequence is TGTGCCAGCAGCCCCTCAGGAAGGAACACTGAAGCTTTCTTT. The encoded protein is CASSPSGRNTEAFF. The chain uses TRBV6-5 and TRBJ1-1, with no clear D. Trimming left V 6 bases short and J 1 base short, with 12 bases between. This CDR3 has 14 amino acids. The germline V gene has CDR1 MNHEY and CDR2 SVGAGI.

This clone was seen more than once but under ten times. The conserved phenylalanine or tryptophan is not found at the CDR3 terminus, so this likely reflects a read error. Because the CDR3's place on the DNA is in doubt, the DNA is left out and the CDR3 is given as listed by TCRdb. This chain links TRBV29-1 with TRBJ1-1; no check of the table's D call, TRBD1, against the DNA was made. The CDR3 adds up to 13 amino acids, both ends counted. CDR1 is SQVTM, CDR2 ANQGSEA, per germline. CDR3 region: CSAARPGQGPILA.